This T cell receptor (beta chain) was identified in a study of OX40 agonist ivuxolimab in advanced cancers. Study-level background: Every 2 weeks, patients received ivuxolimab intravenously, dosed at 0.01 to 10 mg/kg. Of the participants, around 39% had some prior anti-PD-1, anti-PD-L1 or anti-CTLA-4 therapy, which was allowed. Findings and caveats of the study: With doses of 0.1-3.0 mg/kg, partial responders showed among the lowest clonal expansion. CD8+ T cells were the subset that, on average, had more expanded clones than CD4+.

Profiling relied on immunoSEQ multiplex PCR, and the TCRdb table lists in-frame clones only, not all of them. The data contain some 83,000 clones, roughly nine tenths of them singletons. Trimming left V 1 base short and J 7 bases short, with 9 bases between. From germline, CDR1 is SGHDT and CDR2 YYEEEE. The CDR3 contains 13 residues. Regarding this clone: Its matching antigen is unknown.

The rearrangement links TRBV5-6 to TRBJ1-5; no clear D. The TCR originated in an adult with an advanced solid tumor such as melanoma, head and neck, liver or kidney cancer. The source was CD4+ or CD8+ T cells sorted from blood, collected in a trial of the OX40 agonist ivuxolimab. CDR3 nucleotides: TGTGCCAGCAGCTTGACGGGCGGGCAGCCCCAGCATTTT. Translating it yields CASSLTGGQPQHF.